This section outlines one T cell receptor (beta chain) sequence together with its context. The data were obtained in a study of blood T cell repertoires in COVID-19. Original methodology: Using reference gene primer amplification, nucleated cell counts were estimated. Libraries were prepared by immunoSEQ multiplex PCR; TCRdb keeps only in-frame clonotypes and omits some of them. V and J calls and clone size are as listed in that table; D and trimming were resolved from the DNA. Of about 200,000 clones detected, 80% appear once; the ten largest clones hold roughly 6.4%. V gave up 4 bases and J gave up 7 bases; unmatched junction bases: 15. Germline CDR1 LNHDA, CDR2 SQIVND (reference sequence). The CDR3 loop spans 18 amino acids.

The sequence was collected from a man between 60 and 70 years old with acute or convalescent COVID-19. The sample comprised peripheral blood. The chain combines TRBV19 with TRBJ2-1, with 11 positions matching TRBD2. CDR3 region: CASSRGLAEEFSRNEQFF. For the CDR3, the DNA is TGTGCCAGTAGTAGGGGACTAGCGGAGGAGTTTTCTCGGAATGAGCAGTTCTTC.